The 7 T cell receptor beta chains listed next were all sequenced from one sample in a study of T cell responses to AZD1222 COVID-19 vaccine. Profiled with immunoSEQ multiplex PCR; TCRdb holds only in-frame clones, not every one. Of about 150,000 clones listed, roughly nine tenths are singletons. This specimen was peripheral blood, taken on day 0 of AZD1222 vaccination. The receptors derive from an adult in good health.

The chain is built from TRBV11-2 and TRBJ2-1; D is undetermined. Deletions cut 1 base from V and 3 bases from J, with 4 bases between. The germline CDR1 and CDR2 sequences are SGHAT and FQNNGV. The CDR3 consists of 13 residues. The CDR3 is CASSLGHYNEQFF. The CDR3 coding sequence is TGTGCCAGCAGCTTAGGACACTACAATGAGCAGTTCTTC.

The gene calls are TRBV6-5 and TRBJ1-5, with D unclear. Looked up from germline, CDR1 is MNHEY and CDR2 is SVGAGI. This CDR3 has 12 residues. V lost 6 bases and J 7 bases, leaving 10 bases between the germline ends. The CDR3 reads CASREGNQPQHF. The CDR3 DNA reads as TGTGCCAGCAGGGAGGGAAACCAGCCCCAGCATTTT.

This rearrangement joins TRBV7-6 to TRBJ2-6; tentative D call: TRBD1 (6 bases). Germline V gene data show CDR1 as SGHVS and CDR2 as FNYEAQ. The CDR3 is 18 amino acids. V was pared by 5 bases and J by 0 bases, with 17 bases between. The CDR3 DNA sequence: TGTGCCAGCAGCCGAAACAGGGATGGGGCCTCTGGGGCCAACGTCCTGACTTTC. Its protein product is CASSRNRDGASGANVLTF.

The rearrangement uses TRBV15 and TRBJ2-1, with no clear D. Looked up from germline, CDR1 is LNHNV and CDR2 is YYDKDF (reference sequence). V dropped 3 bases and J dropped 5 bases, with 14 bases sitting between them. The CDR3 spans 15 residues. The CDR3 nucleotides read TGTGCCACCAGCAGCGGCGATTTGGGTGACAATGAGCAGTTCTTC. This sequence encodes CATSSGDLGDNEQFF.

The rearrangement links TRBV3-1 (or the pseudogene TRBV3-2) to TRBJ1-1, with D possibly matching TRBD1 (5 bases). CDR3 length equals 14 residues. The germline CDR1 and CDR2 sequences are LGHDT and YNNKEL (reference sequence). Between the trimmed V and J ends, which lost 7 bases and 6 bases, there was a span of 18 bases. The CDR3 DNA follows: TGTGCCAGCACCCCAAGAGCAGGGACCCCTGAAGCTTTCTTT. Its protein is CASTPRAGTPEAFF.

The rearrangement uses TRBV3-1 (or the pseudogene TRBV3-2) and TRBJ2-7; D is unclear. Germline V CDR1 and CDR2: LGHDT, YNNKEL (reference sequence). This CDR3 comprises 12 residues. V gave up 4 bases and J gave up 0 bases, with 4 bases separating them. The CDR3 DNA follows: TGTGCCAGCAGCCCGAGCTCCTACGAGCAGTACTTC. Amino acids: CASSPSSYEQYF.

The rearrangement uses TRBV28 and TRBJ1-3; 9 bases fit TRBD1. This CDR3 region has 15 residues. V dropped 5 bases and J dropped 7; count of bases not matched to a gene: 9. Germline V gene sequence: CDR1 MDHEN, CDR2 SYDVKM. The CDR3 reads CASSIRQGGANTIYF. CDR3 sequence (DNA): TGTGCCAGCAGTATCCGACAGGGGGGCGCGAACACCATATATTTT.